These 4 T cell receptor beta chains share one sample of origin, sequenced in a study of blood T cells in healthy people across ages. Next came a second PCR, run for about 7 to 12 cycles, which used a sample-barcoded 5' primer along with a J-beta primer mix. TCRdb called the 5' RACE reads again in MiXCR, with one record for every CDR3 protein. Here the sample spans about 720,000 distinct CDR3 sequences, approximately 22% being singletons. The sequenced sample consisted of blood. The receptors originated from a man aged 70 or older in good health.

This clonotype was observed a handful of times. This chain uses TRBV5-1 with TRBJ1-1; 10 nucleotides align to TRBD1. This CDR3 comprises 16 residues. The germline gives CDR1 SGHRS, CDR2 YFSETQ. V gave up 3 bases and J gave up 3 bases; unmatched junction bases: 8. CDR3 in amino acids: CASSSWTGGMDTEAFF. Here the CDR3 DNA reads TGCGCCAGCAGCTCGTGGACAGGGGGAATGGACACTGAAGCTTTCTTT. The complete variable domain, with remaining parts taken from reference TRBV5-1 and TRBJ1-1, reads KAGVTQTPRYLIKTRGQQVTLSCSPISGHRSVSWYQQTPGQGLQFLFEYFSETQRNKGNFPGRFSGRQFSNSRSEMNVSTLELGDSALYLCASSSWTGGMDTEAFFGQGTRLTVV.

This clonotype came up many times. The chain couples TRBV6-5 to TRBJ2-5; 9 bases match TRBD1. TRBJ2-7 explains the end of the DNA better; the J call may be wrong. The CDR3 is 14 residues long. Germline assignment: CDR1 MNHEY and CDR2 SVGAGI. CDR3 loop: CASSSRDRAREQYF. Here the CDR3 DNA reads TGTGCCAGCAGTTCCCGGGACAGGGCTCGCGAGCAGTACTTC.

This chain uses TRBV7-9 with TRBJ2-5; a weak D match, TRBD2 (6 bases). The CDR3 sequence is 16 residues long. The germline CDR1 and CDR2 sequences are SEHNR and FQNEAQ (reference sequence). The V gene lost 6 bases and the J gene lost 1 base, with 18 bases spanning the gap. CDR3 amino acids: CASSIGRRGIQETQYF. CDR3 nucleotides: TGTGCCAGCAGTATAGGACGGCGGGGCATCCAAGAGACCCAGTACTTC.

This clonotype was counted at least ten times. One end of the junction fails to match germline, which may point to a read error. The V and J genes are TRBV12-3 or TRBV12-4 and TRBJ2-3; maybe TRBD2 (7 bases). This CDR3 is built from 15 residues. This CDR3 is CASSLRGLGTDTQYF. The CDR3 coding sequence is TGCGCCAGCAGCCTGCGGGGGCTAGGCACAGATACGCAGTATTTT.